This T cell receptor (beta chain) was observed in a study of blood T cell repertoires in COVID-19 (TCRdb year 2020). For the wider study: Collaborator samples came from the United States, Italy and Spain and covered acute and convalescent phases of COVID-19. Subjects who had been exposed to COVID-19, were actively infected with it, or had recovered from it provided the deeply sampled blood TCRbeta repertoires that made up the dataset. Sample metadata almost always included a de-identified subject ID, COVID-19 status, age in years and sex. A freely available public database, intended as a resource for researchers studying the immune response to SARS-CoV-2, is where the repertoires were released. The prospective study material was composed of cDNA or gDNA derived from T cells, B-cell-depleted T cells, or PBMCs. Where HLA class I and class II types were available, the types were taken from metadata supplied by the sample provider, not from assay-based typing. Samples came from the ongoing ImmuneRACE study (first 160 participants) plus 1,254 subjects from 6 global collaborators. Findings and caveats that apply to the study as a whole: How much clinical and demographic metadata was included differed by source and by participant, and the metadata was provided uncurated.

This clone was seen just once. Its specific antigen is unknown. No much larger clonotype is one base removed from it; base qualities were not supplied. At one collaborating source in Seattle, patients were enrolled during active infection and were followed longitudinally through the course of disease. The collaborating institutions used their own protocols to collect whole blood in K2EDTA tubes. For TCRbeta analysis, collaborators shipped samples as frozen whole blood, isolated PBMCs, or DNA extracted from either of those sample types. V loses 0 bases, J loses 6 bases, and the germline ends lie 6 bases apart. Via the germline V gene, CDR1 is MNHEY and CDR2 SVGEGT. Spanning cysteine to phenylalanine, the CDR3 consists of 13 amino acids. The sequence is cut down to CDR3 DNA, 39 bases in frame from base 1. TCRbeta CDR3 regions were amplified from genomic DNA using the immunoSEQ Assay, a bias-controlled multiplex PCR. Processing in the source paper ran as follows. The number of nucleated cells in each sample was estimated from the amplification of reference gene primers within the assay. Sequence reads were collapsed and filtered to measure the absolute abundance of every unique TCRbeta CDR3 rearrangement. For each sample, productive Simpson clonality was calculated as the square root of Simpson's diversity index over productive rearrangements. Not all clones reach the TCRdb copy of this immuneACCESS table, which keeps in-frame sequences only. Checked studies attribute under half of the gap to unresolved V genes and leave the rest unexplained. Clonal size and the V and J genes are those of that table, whereas D and trimming came from the DNA. For this sample the table gives hundreds of thousands of clones, of which 90% were detected only once. Clones ranked in the top ten supply approximately 0.98% of the sample.

The sequenced sample consisted of peripheral blood. The clonotype comes from a woman between 40 and 55 years old with COVID-19, enrolled during active disease. The chain employs TRBV6-2 or TRBV6-3 and TRBJ1-5, with the D gene not confidently named. The nucleotide sequence is given as TGTGCCAGCAGTTACTCGGCTCCTCAGCCCCAGCATTTT. Its translation is CASSYSAPQPQHF.